This T cell receptor (beta chain) derives from a study of T cell responses to AZD1222 COVID-19 vaccine. The wider study: Second-dose intervals of approximately 4 or approximately 12 weeks were pooled.

CDR1 and CDR2 from the germline V gene are MNHEY and SMNVEV (reference sequence). This CDR3 comprises 15 residues. V dropped 9 bases and J dropped 4 bases, with 16 bases sitting between them. This clone appeared a few times. Antigen unknown. The protocol was immunoSEQ multiplex PCR, while the TCRdb copy is restricted to in-frame clones and leaves out a portion. Here the sample spans 110,000 to 150,000 clones, 91% being singletons. Study-level points and caveats: The repertoires were collected only after the peak T cell response. Clonal diversity may have been underestimated in mostly white British donors. Dominant CD4 TCR responses targeted spike regions 160-218 and 743-854.

The receptor was derived from an adult in good health. This chain connects TRBV27 to TRBJ1-6; D is ambiguous. The specimen was peripheral blood, collected on day 0 of AZD1222 vaccination. The CDR3 here is CASMGPSTYNSPLHF. CDR3 nucleotide sequence: TGTGCCAGTATGGGCCCTTCTACTTATAATTCACCCCTCCACTTT.